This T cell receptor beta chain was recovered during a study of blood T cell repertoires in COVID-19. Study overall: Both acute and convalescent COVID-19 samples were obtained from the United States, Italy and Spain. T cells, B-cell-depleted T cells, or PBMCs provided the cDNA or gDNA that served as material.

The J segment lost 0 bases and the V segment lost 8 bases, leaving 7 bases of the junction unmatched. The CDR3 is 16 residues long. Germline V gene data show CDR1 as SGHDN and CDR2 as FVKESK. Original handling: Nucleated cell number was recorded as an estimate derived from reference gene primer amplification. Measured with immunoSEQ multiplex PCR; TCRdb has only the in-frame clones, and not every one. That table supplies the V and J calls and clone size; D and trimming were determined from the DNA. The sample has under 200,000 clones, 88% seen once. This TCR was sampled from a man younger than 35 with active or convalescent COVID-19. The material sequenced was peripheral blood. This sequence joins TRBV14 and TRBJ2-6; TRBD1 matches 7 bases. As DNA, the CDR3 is TGTGCCAGCGGTCGGGACAGAGGCTCTGGGGCCAACGTCCTGACTTTC. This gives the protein CASGRDRGSGANVLTF. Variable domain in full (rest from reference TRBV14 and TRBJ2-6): EAGVTQFPSHSVIEKGQTVTLRCDPISGHDNLYWYRRVMGKEIKFLLHFVKESKQDESGMPNNRFLAERTGGTYSTLKVQPAELEDSGVYFCASGRDRGSGANVLTFGAGSRLTVL.